This T cell receptor beta chain comes out of a study of OX40 agonist ivuxolimab in advanced cancers. Overall study findings and caveats: Doses of 0.1 to 3.0 mg/kg were accompanied by clonal expansion of CD4+ and CD8+ blood T cells by week 6.

Produced via immunoSEQ multiplex PCR; TCRdb's table is partial and in-frame only. Of 55,000 to 70,000 clones listed, about four fifths are singletons. Systemic immunosuppression or autoimmune disease history was grounds to exclude patients. As to this clone: Its matching antigen is unknown.

The CDR3 is 13 residues long. Looked up from germline, CDR1 is WSHSY and CDR2 is SAAADI. Losses at the gene ends were 2 bases for V and 4 bases for J; bases not matched to a gene: 2. This receptor was obtained from an adult with an advanced solid tumor such as melanoma, head and neck, liver or kidney cancer. V and J are TRBV10-2 and TRBJ2-7, with 7 bases fitting TRBD1. Sequencing was performed on CD4+ or CD8+ T cells sorted from blood, taken in a trial of the OX40 agonist ivuxolimab. The CDR3 spells CASSEEGAYEQYF. The CDR3 DNA follows: TGCGCCAGCAGTGAGGAGGGGGCATACGAGCAGTACTTC.